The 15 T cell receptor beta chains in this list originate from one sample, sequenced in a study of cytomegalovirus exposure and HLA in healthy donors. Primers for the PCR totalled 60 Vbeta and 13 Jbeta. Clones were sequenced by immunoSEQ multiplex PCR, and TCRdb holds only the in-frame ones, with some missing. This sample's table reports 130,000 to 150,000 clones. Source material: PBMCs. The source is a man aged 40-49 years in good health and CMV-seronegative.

CDR3 sequence (DNA): TGCGCCAGCAGCTTGGACAGGGTGGGGAATTCACCCCTCCACTTT. This encodes CASSLDRVGNSPLHF. This rearrangement joins TRBV5-1 to TRBJ1-6, with D possibly matching TRBD1 (6 bases). The germline CDR1 and CDR2 sequences are SGHRS and YFSETQ. Trimming took off 0 bases at V and 7 bases at J, with 11 bases between the two ends. The CDR3 extends over 15 amino acids.

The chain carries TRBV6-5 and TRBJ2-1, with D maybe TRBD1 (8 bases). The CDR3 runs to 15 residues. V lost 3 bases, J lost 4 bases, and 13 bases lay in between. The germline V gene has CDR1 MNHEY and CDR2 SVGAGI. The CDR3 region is CASSYSQGGYNEQFF. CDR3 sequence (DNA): TGTGCCAGCAGTTATTCACAGGGGGGGTACAATGAGCAGTTCTTC.

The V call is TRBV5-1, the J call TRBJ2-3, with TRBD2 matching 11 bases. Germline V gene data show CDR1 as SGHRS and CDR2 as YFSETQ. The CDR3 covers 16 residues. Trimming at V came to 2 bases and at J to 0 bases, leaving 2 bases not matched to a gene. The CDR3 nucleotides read TGCGCCAGCAGCTTTCTAGCGGGGGGTAGCACAGATACGCAGTATTTT. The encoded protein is CASSFLAGGSTDTQYF.

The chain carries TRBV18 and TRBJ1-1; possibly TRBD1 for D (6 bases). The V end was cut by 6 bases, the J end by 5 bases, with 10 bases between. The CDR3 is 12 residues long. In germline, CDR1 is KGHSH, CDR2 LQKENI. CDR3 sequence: CASSTRGTEAFF. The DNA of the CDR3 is TGTGCCAGCTCTACGAGGGGGACTGAAGCTTTCTTT.

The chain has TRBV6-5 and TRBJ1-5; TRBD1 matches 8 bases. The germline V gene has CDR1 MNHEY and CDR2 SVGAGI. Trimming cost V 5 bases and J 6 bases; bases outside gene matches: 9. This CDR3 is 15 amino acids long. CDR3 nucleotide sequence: TGTGCCAGCAGTCCCAGGGGGCGCGGAAGTCAGCCCCAGCATTTT. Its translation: CASSPRGRGSQPQHF.

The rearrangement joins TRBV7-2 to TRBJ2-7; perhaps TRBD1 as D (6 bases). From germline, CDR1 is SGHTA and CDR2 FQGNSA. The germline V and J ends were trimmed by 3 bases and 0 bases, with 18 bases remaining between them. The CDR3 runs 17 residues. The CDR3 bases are TGTGCCAGCAGCTTTTGGACAGCCCAAATGAGCTCCTACGAGCAGTACTTC. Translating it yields CASSFWTAQMSSYEQYF.

The CDR3 DNA follows: TGTGCCAGCAGCTTCCAGGGCTCGTCTCTCGAGCAGTACTTC. It encodes CASSFQGSSLEQYF. The chain employs TRBV5-6 and TRBJ2-7; the D gene is possibly TRBD1 (5 bases). The CDR3 is 14 amino acids. With 2 bases removed from V and 6 bases from J, the gap between germline ends came to 15 bases. The germline V gene encodes CDR1 SGHDT and CDR2 YYEEEE.

In nucleotides, the CDR3 is TGTGCCAGCAGTTACTCCTCAGACAGGGTAACCTACGAGCAGTACTTC. Its translation: CASSYSSDRVTYEQYF. The rearrangement links TRBV6-5 to TRBJ2-7; the match to TRBD1 covers 7 bases. With V trimmed by 0 bases and J by 2 bases, 7 bases remained unmatched. CDR1 and CDR2 (germline): MNHEY, SVGAGI. The CDR3 runs 16 residues.

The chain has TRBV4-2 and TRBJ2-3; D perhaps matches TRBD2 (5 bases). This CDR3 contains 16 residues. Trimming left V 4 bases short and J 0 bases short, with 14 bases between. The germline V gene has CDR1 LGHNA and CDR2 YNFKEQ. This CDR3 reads CASSLGSGGSTDTQYF. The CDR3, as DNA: TGTGCCAGCAGCCTAGGGAGTGGCGGCAGCACAGATACGCAGTATTTT.

The DNA of the CDR3 is TGTGCCAGCAGTGCCTACCGCACGGCCGGGGAGCTGTTTTTT. Residues: CASSAYRTAGELFF. V is TRBV2 and J is TRBJ2-2; D ambiguous. Trimming cost V 4 bases and J 6 bases, with 12 bases left between them. Germline V gives CDR1 SNHLY, CDR2 FYNNEI. The CDR3 runs to 14 residues.

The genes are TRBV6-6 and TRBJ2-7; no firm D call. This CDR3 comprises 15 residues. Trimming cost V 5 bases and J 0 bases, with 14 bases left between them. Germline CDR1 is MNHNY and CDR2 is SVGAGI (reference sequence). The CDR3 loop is CASSPPHGDSYEQYF. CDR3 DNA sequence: TGTGCCAGCAGTCCCCCTCATGGAGACTCCTACGAGCAGTACTTC.

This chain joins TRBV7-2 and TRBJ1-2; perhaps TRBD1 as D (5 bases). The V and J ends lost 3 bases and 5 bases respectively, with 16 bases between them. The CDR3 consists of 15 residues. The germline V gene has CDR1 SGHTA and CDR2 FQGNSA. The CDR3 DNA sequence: TGTGCCAGCAGCTTCGAGGGAGGAAGGGGTTATGGCTACACCTTC. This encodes CASSFEGGRGYGYTF.

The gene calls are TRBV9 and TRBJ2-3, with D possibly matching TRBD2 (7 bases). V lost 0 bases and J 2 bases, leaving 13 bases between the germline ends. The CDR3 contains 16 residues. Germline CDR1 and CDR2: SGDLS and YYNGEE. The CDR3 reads CASSVEGGANTDTQYF. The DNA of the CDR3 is TGTGCCAGCAGCGTAGAAGGGGGGGCCAACACAGATACGCAGTATTTT.

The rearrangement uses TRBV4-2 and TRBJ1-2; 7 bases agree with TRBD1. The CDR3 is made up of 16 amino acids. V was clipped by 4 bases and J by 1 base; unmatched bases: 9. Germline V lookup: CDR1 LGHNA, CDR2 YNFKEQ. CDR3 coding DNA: TGTGCCAGCAGCCTCTACAGGGACAGCTTTAACTATGGCTACACCTTC. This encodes CASSLYRDSFNYGYTF.

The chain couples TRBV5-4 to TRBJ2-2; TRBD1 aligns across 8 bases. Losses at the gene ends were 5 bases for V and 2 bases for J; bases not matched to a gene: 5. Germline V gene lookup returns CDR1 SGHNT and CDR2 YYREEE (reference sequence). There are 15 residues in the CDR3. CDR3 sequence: CASRAGTGNTGELFF. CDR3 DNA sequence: TGTGCCAGCAGGGCCGGGACAGGAAACACCGGGGAGCTGTTTTTT.